These 15 T cell receptor beta chains share one sample of origin, sequenced in a study of control samples from healthy donors and cancer patients (TCRdb year 2020). The library was prepared using the immunoSEQ multiplex PCR assay. In TCRdb, the immuneACCESS table is reduced to in-frame sequences with V and J assigned. These tables do not hold every clone; where another copy was compared, an unresolved V gene accounts for under half, and the others remain unexplained. The sample data list roughly 130,000 clones, and approximately 94% of these were observed just once. In total, the top ten clones hold roughly 4% of the sample. The sample was blood. The receptors here all came from a man aged 25-45 years in good health.

This chain joins TRBV4-2 and TRBJ2-7, with TRBD1 matching 8 bases. Germline CDR1 reads LGHNA; CDR2 reads YNFKEQ. This CDR3 is 15 amino acids long. J lost 3 bases, V lost 1 base, and 5 bases had no gene match. The CDR3 reads CASSQGTGNLYEQYF. CDR3 bases: TGTGCCAGCAGCCAAGGGACAGGGAATCTCTACGAGCAGTACTTC.

The CDR3 region has the DNA TGCACCAGCAGCCGGGAGCGGGGGGCTCCCTCCTACAATGAGCAGTTCTTC. This sequence encodes CTSSRERGAPSYNEQFF. The chain is built from TRBV1 and TRBJ2-1; the table's TRBD2 call for D was not verified on the DNA. TRBV1 is a pseudogene segment. The CDR3 consists of 17 residues.

V usage is TRBV7-8 and J usage is TRBJ1-6; 7 bases align to TRBD1. The ends lost 4 bases at V and 8 bases at J; junction bases unmatched: 5. CDR1 and CDR2 from the germline V gene are SGHVS and FQNEAQ. The CDR3 runs 14 residues. DNA for the CDR3: TGTGCCAGCAGCTGGGACAGTGGCCATTCACCCCTCCACTTT. Translating it yields CASSWDSGHSPLHF.

The V and J genes are TRBV9 and TRBJ2-2; the D gene is possibly TRBD2 (5 bases). The CDR3 runs 16 residues. The germline V and J ends were trimmed by 3 bases and 3 bases, with 15 bases remaining between them. Germline lookup yields CDR1 SGDLS and CDR2 YYNGEE. CDR3 in DNA: TGTGCCAGCAGCGGGGAGCTGGGAAGCGACACCGGGGAGCTGTTTTTT. As protein: CASSGELGSDTGELFF.

V and J are TRBV28 and TRBJ2-7; tentative D call: TRBD1 (6 bases). V was cut by 8 bases and J by 1 base, with 9 bases left in between. This CDR3 is 12 amino acids long. Germline lookup yields CDR1 MDHEN and CDR2 SYDVKM. The CDR3 coding sequence is TGTGCCAGCTCAGGGGCTTCCTACGAGCAGTACTTC. Its translation: CASSGASYEQYF.

CDR3 amino acids: CASSLALAGYTDTQYF. Here the CDR3 DNA reads TGTGCCAGCAGCTTAGCCCTAGCGGGGTACACAGATACGCAGTATTTT. V is TRBV7-6 and J is TRBJ2-3; TRBD2 agrees at 9 bases. CDR3 length: 16 residues. With 0 bases clipped from V and 2 bases from J, the junction kept 3 bases outside the gene matches. Germline CDR1 reads SGHVS; CDR2 reads FNYEAQ.

This chain uses TRBV4-1 with TRBJ2-7; 8 bases line up with TRBD2. Germline assignment: CDR1 MGHRA and CDR2 YSYEKL. Trimming cost V 6 bases and J 1 base; bases outside gene matches: 8. This CDR3 comprises 15 residues. The CDR3 nucleotides are TGCGCCAGCAGATTGGCGGGGACTAGATCCTACGAGCAGTACTTC. Protein: CASRLAGTRSYEQYF.

The chain links TRBV2 to TRBJ1-1, with 7 bases matching TRBD1. This CDR3 is built from 13 residues. Germline loops: CDR1 SNHLY, CDR2 FYNNEI. V was pared by 6 bases and J by 5 bases, with 6 bases of the junction left unmatched. CDR3 amino acids: CASRETGRTEAFF. The CDR3 nucleotides are TGTGCCAGCAGGGAGACAGGGAGGACTGAAGCTTTCTTT.

The chain's CDR3 is CASSRDREYGYTF. The DNA of the CDR3 is TGTGCCAGCAGCCGGGACAGGGAGTATGGCTACACCTTC. The chain links TRBV6-2 or TRBV6-3 to TRBJ1-2; 9 bases line up with TRBD1. After removal of 6 bases from V and 5 bases from J, the junction contained 4 bases not matched to a gene. CDR1 is MNHEY and CDR2 is SVGEGT in the germline V gene. This CDR3 has 13 residues.

The table lists this clone with a count of one. The J gene is TRBJ1-5, the V gene TRBV19; no definite D call. Germline CDR1 LNHDA, CDR2 SQIVND (reference sequence). The CDR3 is made up of 13 amino acids. Trimming shortened V by 7 bases and J by 4 bases, and 11 bases separated the two germline ends. CDR3 amino acids: CASTILGNQPQHF. Written as DNA, the CDR3 is TGTGCCAGTACCATATTGGGGAATCAGCCCCAGCATTTT.

A few counts support this clone. V gene TRBV6-2 or TRBV6-3 combines with J gene TRBJ2-1, with 10 nucleotides matching TRBD2. V lost 5 bases to trimming and J lost 3 bases; unmatched junction nucleotides: 4. The germline V gene encodes CDR1 MNHEY and CDR2 SVGEGT. CDR3 length: 15 amino acids. CDR3 region: CASSLGTSDYNEQFF. CDR3 sequence (DNA): TGTGCCAGCAGTCTCGGGACTAGCGACTACAATGAGCAGTTCTTC.

The chain has TRBV5-1 and TRBJ2-1, with 11 positions matching TRBD2. The CDR3 is made up of 16 amino acids. Germline V gene sequence: CDR1 SGHRS, CDR2 YFSETQ. Germline trimming cut 4 bases from V and 2 bases from J; bases unmatched to any gene: 5. CDR3 bases: TGCGCCAGCAGCGTTACTAGCGGGGGTACCTACAATGAGCAGTTCTTC. Its translation is CASSVTSGGTYNEQFF.

This clone was seen once. V is TRBV19 and J is TRBJ1-5, with 8 bases aligning to TRBD1. The V gene end was trimmed by 6 bases and the J gene end by 0 bases; junction bases not matched to a gene: 13. The V gene's germline CDR1 is LNHDA and CDR2 SQIVND (reference sequence). This CDR3 has 18 residues. CDR3 in amino acids: CASSIPTGTGYSNQPQHF. In nucleotides, the CDR3 is TGTGCCAGTAGCATCCCGACCGGGACAGGCTATAGCAATCAGCCCCAGCATTTT.

The chain employs TRBV2 and TRBJ1-2; tentative D call: TRBD1 (6 bases). The CDR3 totals 18 residues. V gave up 2 bases and J gave up 2 bases, with 21 bases separating them. Germline CDR1 and CDR2: SNHLY and FYNNEI. The CDR3 here is CASSEFLLGQTTNYGYTF. Written as DNA, the CDR3 is TGTGCCAGCAGTGAATTTCTACTAGGACAGACTACCAACTATGGCTACACCTTC.

The chain links TRBV9 to TRBJ1-2; D remains unclear. This CDR3 has 13 amino acids. The germline V and J ends were trimmed by 0 bases and 3 bases, with 6 bases remaining between them. The V gene's germline CDR1 is SGDLS and CDR2 YYNGEE. The CDR3 loop is CASSVAGYYGYTF. The CDR3 nucleotides are TGTGCCAGCAGCGTAGCCGGATACTATGGCTACACCTTC.